The rows below give T cell receptor beta chains drawn from one sample of a study of T cell responses to AZD1222 COVID-19 vaccine. Profiled with immunoSEQ multiplex PCR; TCRdb holds only in-frame clones, not every one. The table lists roughly 120,000 clones, 93% of them singletons. Sequenced material: peripheral blood, taken on day 0 of AZD1222 vaccination. The source is an adult in good health. Each CDR3 is given with its conserved first and last residue. D genes are given only for firm matches. Clone size is stated in some rows and not others, as once, few, many or a class when expanded.

cdr3_nt,cdr3_aa,d_call,clone_size,j_call,v_call
TGTGCCAGCAGCTTTTACAGGGGAGCTAACTATGGCTACACCTTC,CASSFYRGANYGYTF,TRBD1,-,TRBJ1-2,TRBV7-8
TGTGCCAGCAGGTGGACTAGCGGGAGCATCGGGGAGCTGTTTTTT,CASRWTSGSIGELFF,TRBD2,-,TRBJ2-2,TRBV28
TGTGCCACCAGTGTTAAGGGACCCACGGCAGATACGCAGTATTTT,CATSVKGPTADTQYF,-,-,TRBJ2-3,TRBV24-1
TGTGCCACCAGCCCGGGGACCCAAGACCAAGAGACCCAGTACTTC,CATSPGTQDQETQYF,-,few,TRBJ2-5,TRBV15
TGTGCCAGCTCCCCGACCGCCAACACTGAAGCTTTCTTT,CASSPTANTEAFF,-,once,TRBJ1-1,TRBV6-6
TGTGCCAGCAGCTTAGAAGTGATGGGCCGGGGGCAGTTCTTC,CASSLEVMGRGQFF,-,-,TRBJ2-1,TRBV11-2
TGTGCCAGCTCATCACACAGAAACACTGAAGCTTTCTTT,CASSSHRNTEAFF,-,-,TRBJ1-1,TRBV18
TGTGCCAGCAGCCATGGACAGGGGGCGCGGGAGCAGTACTTC,CASSHGQGAREQYF,TRBD1,-,TRBJ2-7,TRBV3-1/TRBV3-2
TGTGCCAGTAGTATTGCCGGGACAGGGGATTCACCCCTCCACTTT,CASSIAGTGDSPLHF,TRBD1,-,TRBJ1-6,TRBV19
TGTGCCAGCAGTTTTATAGGGACGGATAATCAGCCCCAGCATTTT,CASSFIGTDNQPQHF,-,-,TRBJ1-5,TRBV28
TGTGCCAGCAGAGGACCTTTAACGGGACAGGGTTATTCACCCCTCCACTTT,CASRGPLTGQGYSPLHF,TRBD1,-,TRBJ1-6,TRBV25-1
TGTGCCAGCAGCGTAGGGCCTAGAGAGTACGAGCAGTACTTC,CASSVGPREYEQYF,-,-,TRBJ2-7,TRBV9
TGTGCCAGTAGTATATACGGGGATAGCAATCAGCCCCAGCATTTT,CASSIYGDSNQPQHF,-,-,TRBJ1-5,TRBV19
TGTGCTAGTGGTTTGTTAAGGAGGGCGGTTGACTATGGCTACACCTTC,CASGLLRRAVDYGYTF,-,-,TRBJ1-2,TRBV12-5
TGTGCCAGCAGTTTTTCGATAGCGGGAGTTGGATACGAGCAGTACTTC,CASSFSIAGVGYEQYF,TRBD2,-,TRBJ2-7,TRBV28
TGTGCCAGCCGGGACACCTACGGTGAAAAACTGTTTTTT,CASRDTYGEKLFF,-,-,TRBJ1-4,TRBV6-5
TGTGCCAGCAGTCGAAGGGATACGCAGTATTTT,CASSRRDTQYF,-,-,TRBJ2-3,TRBV12-3/TRBV12-4
TGTGCCAGCAGCCAAGTGAATACCTACGAGCAGTACTTC,CASSQVNTYEQYF,-,few,TRBJ2-7,TRBV14
TGTGCCAGCGCAACTCAGACAGGGAACAGGGAGACCCAGTACTTC,CASATQTGNRETQYF,TRBD1,-,TRBJ2-5,TRBV2
TGTGCCAGCAGCCGGGACCGAACCTACAATGAGCAGTTCTTC,CASSRDRTYNEQFF,-,few,TRBJ2-1,TRBV7-3
TGTGCCAGCAGTTTATCCCGATCTGTAGGCACTGAAGCTTTCTTT,CASSLSRSVGTEAFF,-,-,TRBJ1-1,TRBV27
TGCGCCAGCAGTGAGCACAGGGGTTCGAGCTATGGCTACACCTTC,CASSEHRGSSYGYTF,TRBD1,-,TRBJ1-2,TRBV10-1
TGTGCCAGCGACGGCAGCGTAGGGGAGCAGTACTTC,CASDGSVGEQYF,-,-,TRBJ2-7,TRBV28
TGTGCCTGGGGACTGTTGAACACTGAAGCTTTCTTT,CAWGLLNTEAFF,-,-,TRBJ1-1,TRBV30
TGTGCCAGCAGTTACGGGGGGATGGGGAGAGGAGGTACGCAGTATTTT,CASSYGGMGRGGTQYF,-,-,TRBJ2-3,TRBV6-2/TRBV6-3
TGTGCCAGCAGTGTAGCAGGGGGGAAACAGCCCCAGCATTTT,CASSVAGGKQPQHF,TRBD1,-,TRBJ1-5,TRBV2
TGCGCCAGCAGCCCCACAGGGTTTAGGAACAATGAGCAGTTCTTC,CASSPTGFRNNEQFF,-,-,TRBJ2-1,TRBV5-1
TGTGCCAGCAGTGCTGCCGGGACTAGTTCGTTCGATGAGCAGTTCTTC,CASSAAGTSSFDEQFF,TRBD2,-,TRBJ2-1,TRBV6-1
TGTGCCAGTAGTATGGGTTACGAGCAGTACTTC,CASSMGYEQYF,-,-,TRBJ2-7,TRBV19
TGTGCCAGCAGCTACTCAGGGGTTCCACAACCCTACGAGCAGTACTTC,CASSYSGVPQPYEQYF,-,-,TRBJ2-7,TRBV11-2
TGCGCCAGCAGTGATCCTCAGGGCCCGGATACGCAGTATTTT,CASSDPQGPDTQYF,-,-,TRBJ2-3,TRBV10-1
TGTGCCAGCAGTCGGACAGGGGACGTCGAGACCCAGTACTTC,CASSRTGDVETQYF,TRBD1,-,TRBJ2-5,TRBV6-5
TGCGCCTGCAGCTTGGAGGTGGGTGGGGGCTACAATGAGCAGTTCTTC,CACSLEVGGGYNEQFF,-,once,TRBJ2-1,TRBV5-1
TGTGCCAGCAGCGCCGGGGGCGAGCAGTACTTC,CASSAGGEQYF,-,few,TRBJ2-7,TRBV14
TGTGCCAGCAGTGAGTTTAGTAGCAGGGTCGAAGCTTTCTTT,CASSEFSSRVEAFF,-,-,TRBJ1-1,TRBV25-1
TGTGCCAGCAGGCGGGGACATCAAACTTATTTGAACACTGAAGCTTTCTTT,CASRRGHQTYLNTEAFF,-,-,TRBJ1-1,TRBV28
TGTGCCAGCAGCTTTAGCGGAAATGAAAAACTGTTTTTT,CASSFSGNEKLFF,-,-,TRBJ1-4,TRBV7-9
TGTGCCAGTAGTGTAGCGGGACCTTCCTACAATGAGCAGTTCTTC,CASSVAGPSYNEQFF,TRBD2,-,TRBJ2-1,TRBV19
TGCGCCAGCAGTGAGGGGACAGGTACTAGCACAGATACGCAGTATTTT,CASSEGTGTSTDTQYF,TRBD1,-,TRBJ2-3,TRBV10-1
TGTGCCAGCTCACCACTGGTTAGGGAGGGCCAAGAGACCCAGTACTTC,CASSPLVREGQETQYF,TRBD2,-,TRBJ2-5,TRBV18
TGTGCCAGCAGCTTAGGAGGGAGGCGCGACGAGCAGTACTTC,CASSLGGRRDEQYF,-,-,TRBJ2-7,TRBV11-2
TGTGCCAGCAGCCCTTGGGACAGCTCCCAAGAGACCCAGTACTTC,CASSPWDSSQETQYF,TRBD1,-,TRBJ2-5,TRBV11-2
TGTGCCAGCTCCTATTTACATCATGAAAAACTGTTTTTT,CASSYLHHEKLFF,-,once,TRBJ1-4,TRBV7-2
TGTGCCAGCAGCTTATTAGGGACCACTGAAGCTTTCTTT,CASSLLGTTEAFF,-,-,TRBJ1-1,TRBV7-3
TGTGCCAGCAGCCAAGATCAGCGGGCCTTAGAAGCTTTCTTT,CASSQDQRALEAFF,-,-,TRBJ1-1,TRBV3-1/TRBV3-2
TGTGCCAGCAGCCAAGGACAGATTGGAAACACCATATATTTT,CASSQGQIGNTIYF,-,-,TRBJ1-3,TRBV3-1/TRBV3-2
TGTGCCAGCAGCTCGCCGGGACTAGGACAAGAGACCCAGTACTTC,CASSSPGLGQETQYF,TRBD2,-,TRBJ2-5,TRBV7-6
TGTGCCAGCAACCCGAGGGACAGGACGGAGGACTATGGCTACACCTTC,CASNPRDRTEDYGYTF,TRBD1,-,TRBJ1-2,TRBV7-9
TGTGCCAGCAGCCAAGAGGAGGTTCCTCGAGGGTGGAGCAATCAGCCCCAGCATTTT,CASSQEEVPRGWSNQPQHF,-,-,TRBJ1-5,TRBV3-1/TRBV3-2
TGTGCCAGTAGCCACGCATTTGAAGCTTTCTTT,CASSHAFEAFF,-,-,TRBJ1-1,TRBV19
TGTGCCAGCTCATCCCTAGGTCGGGAGACTGAAGCTTTCTTT,CASSSLGRETEAFF,-,few,TRBJ1-1,TRBV18
TGTGCCAGCAGCCCGTCAAAGGGGGCAGGCACTGAAGCTTTCTTT,CASSPSKGAGTEAFF,TRBD1,-,TRBJ1-1,TRBV2
TGTGCCACCAGCAGAGATCTTGTGGGACTACCCCACGAGCAGTACTTC,CATSRDLVGLPHEQYF,TRBD2,-,TRBJ2-7,TRBV15
TGTGCCAGCAGCTTGGCGGGAGCGGGATGGGCCGGGGAGCTGTTTTTT,CASSLAGAGWAGELFF,TRBD2,once,TRBJ2-2,TRBV5-5
TGTGCCATCAGTGAGTCGGATGGTTCAGGAAACACCATATATTTT,CAISESDGSGNTIYF,-,-,TRBJ1-3,TRBV10-3